The clone carrying this T cell receptor beta chain was found many times. Amplification targeted TCR beta CDR3 regions from RNA transcripts. The HTBI primer set served for first-round RT-PCR of the TCR CDR3. Each CDR3 protein is one row after TCRdb ran MiXCR on the multiplex PCR reads. This table holds 500,000 to 650,000 distinct CDR3 sequences, 14% found once. The data originate from a study of T cells in Graves' hyperthyroidism and ophthalmopathy. The germline V gene encodes CDR1 SGHTA and CDR2 FQGNSA. Trimming took 5 bases from V and 5 from J; bases not matched to a gene: 6. The CDR3 runs 13 residues.

Sequenced sample: blood. This sequence joins TRBV7-2 and TRBJ2-7; 7 nucleotides line up with TRBD1. This receptor was obtained from a woman aged 40 to 50 with Graves' hyperthyroidism. The CDR3 region is CASSLGQDNEQYF. The CDR3 nucleotides are TGTGCCAGCAGCCTCGGACAGGATAACGAGCAGTACTTC.